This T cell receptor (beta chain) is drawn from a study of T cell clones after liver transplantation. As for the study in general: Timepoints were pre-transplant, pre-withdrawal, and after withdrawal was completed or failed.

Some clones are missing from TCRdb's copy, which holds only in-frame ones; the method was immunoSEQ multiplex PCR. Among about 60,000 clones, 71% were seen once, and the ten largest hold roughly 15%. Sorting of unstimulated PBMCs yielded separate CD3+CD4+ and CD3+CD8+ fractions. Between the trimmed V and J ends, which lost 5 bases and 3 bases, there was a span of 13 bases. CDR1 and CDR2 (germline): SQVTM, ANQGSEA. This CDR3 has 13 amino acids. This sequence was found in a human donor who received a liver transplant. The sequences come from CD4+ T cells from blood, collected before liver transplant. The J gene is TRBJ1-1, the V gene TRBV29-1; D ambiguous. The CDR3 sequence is CSVLGTTHTEAFF. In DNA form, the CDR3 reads TGCAGCGTTCTTGGCACAACGCACACTGAAGCTTTCTTT. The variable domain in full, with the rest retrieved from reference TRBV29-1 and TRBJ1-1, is SAVISQKPSRDICQRGTSLTIQCQVDSQVTMMFWYRQQPGQSLTLIATANQGSEATYESGFVIDKFPISRPNLTFSTLTVSNMSPEDSSIYLCSVLGTTHTEAFFGQGTRLTVV.